This T cell receptor beta chain is drawn from a study of read filtering for tumor transcriptome and immune sequencing (dated by TCRdb to the early 2020s). For the study in its entirety: The cohort consisted of roughly 18 male and approximately 14 female patients, with a mean age of around 66 years and an age range of about 45 to 90. By revised international staging, 8 or 9 patients were R-ISS I, about 15 were R-ISS II and more than five were R-ISS III. After DNase treatment, whole-transcriptome libraries were prepared using the TruSeq RNA Access Library Prep Kit. TCR-region mapped reads per sample ranged from about 4.05 to 10.27 million with IR-seq versus only about 80 to 1,300 with RNA-seq. TCR repertoires obtained by targeted immune repertoire sequencing and by bulk whole-transcriptome sequencing performed on the same bone marrow samples were compared. One main goal was a read-filtering strategy for immune repertoire data, in particular deciding whether clonotypes backed by only one read should be removed.

This clonotype came up many times. The antigen it recognizes is unknown. No much larger clone exists at a distance of one base, and base qualities are not known. The Immunoverse kit was used to build TCR libraries from about 400 ng RNA, with molecular barcoded adaptors covering alpha/delta and beta/gamma chains. The same RNA used for transcriptome sequencing was used for TCR library preparation. Sequencing of the TCR libraries was done on an Illumina HiSeq 4000 with 2 x 150 cycles. In the authors' own workflow: With MiXCR, TCR reads were aligned to human V, D, J and C references and assembled into CDR3 clonotypes, with quality filtering and error correction included. The tcR package in R was used for analysis of clonotype counts and gene usage diversity. Raw mapping reads were checked after the RNA-seq reads had been mapped by STAR aligner version 2.5.3a onto the human GRCh37 genome. To test the effect of sequencing depth on detected clonotypes, IR-seq fastq files were randomly downsampled using Seqtk 1.3. Using fastp trimming at Q25 and MiXCR clonotype assembly, TCRdb reanalyzed the public sequencing data and kept in-frame beta chains. Entries that share a CDR3 protein sequence are merged under the most common genes and DNA. TCRdb's processing, not the study's, gives the V and J calls here. The sample includes 130,000 or so distinct CDR3 sequences, with over 10% observed a single time. 6.5% to 9% of the sample lies in the top ten.

Each patient had bone marrow sampled at the time of active disease. Bone marrow mononuclear cells were isolated by Ficoll-Hypaque density gradient centrifugation. Myeloma plasma cells were removed and CD138-negative cells were collected by negative selection after labeling with CD138 magnetic microbeads on a MACS separator. The purity of the isolated cells was checked by flow cytometry with CD138 antibodies on an Attune NxT. Total RNA was extracted with TRIzol reagent and quantified with a NanoDrop spectrophotometer. For each patient, paired RNA-seq and IR-seq were run on the CD138-negative bone marrow sample from that patient. V is pruned by 4 bases and J by 7 bases, leaving 6 bases of the junction without a gene match. CDR1 and CDR2 (SNHLY, FYNNEI) derive from the germline V gene. The CDR3 spans 15 residues, from the cysteine through the phenylalanine. The retained sequence is limited to the CDR3, 45 bases, with the frame set at the first base.

The full study reports these points: When single-read clonotypes were removed, the proportions of shared clonotypes in IR-seq and RNA-seq correlated more strongly. Rather than purified T cells, the sorted CD138-negative fraction was a mixed bone marrow immune population. In IR-seq, single-read clonotypes were roughly 86% of clonotypes but about 3.5% of total reads; in RNA-seq they were roughly 77% of clonotypes and 35% to 45% of reads. Compared with RNA-seq, IR-seq captured clonotypes at much greater depth and more reliably, and a smaller IR-seq throughput was enough to identify most of the shared clonotypes.

Source material: a population of CD138-negative cells sorted from bone marrow. The sample's cell subset or site label, in plain terms: bone marrow mononuclear cells depleted of CD138+ plasma/myeloma cells by negative magnetic selection. The sequence was obtained from a donor over 35 with multiple myeloma. This sequence uses TRBV2 and TRBJ2-1, and TRBD1 aligns with 11 junction nucleotides. The DNA sequence reads TGTGCCAGCAGTGTCGGACAGGGGGCTGGGAATGAGCAGTTCTTC. Translated, it gives CASSVGQGAGNEQFF.